This T cell receptor beta chain was recorded in a study of T cells expressing NK-cell markers. The overall study: Obtained from sorted CD3+CD56+NKG2C+, CD3+CD56+NKG2C- and CD3+CD56-NKG2C+ T cells were the TCR beta repertoires. Seven HCMV-seropositive donors and one seronegative donor made up the eight sequenced donors. Study outcomes and limitations: In a group of about six donors, dominant NKG2C+ clonotypes represented about 1.0-7.5% of CD8+ T cells. Whether the expanded NKG2C+ T cell clones recognized HCMV remained unclear.

This CDR3 comprises 13 residues. Germline CDR1 and CDR2: MNHEY and SMNVEV (reference sequence). About this clonotype itself: The antigen is not known.

TCRdb re-called the 5' RACE reads; one entry per CDR3 protein, DNA not given. The repertoire shows about 190,000 distinct CDR3 sequences; the top ten hold roughly a fifth. Sequenced material: blood T cells: a sorted CD56 or NKG2C T cell subset, CD4+ or CD8+ T cells, or bulk PBMC T cells (not recorded which). The clonotype originates from a man aged 18-70 years in good health. The rearrangement links TRBV27 to TRBJ2-1; TCRdb names TRBD1, which stays unverified in the absence of DNA. The CDR3 reads CASVTLPGHEQFF.